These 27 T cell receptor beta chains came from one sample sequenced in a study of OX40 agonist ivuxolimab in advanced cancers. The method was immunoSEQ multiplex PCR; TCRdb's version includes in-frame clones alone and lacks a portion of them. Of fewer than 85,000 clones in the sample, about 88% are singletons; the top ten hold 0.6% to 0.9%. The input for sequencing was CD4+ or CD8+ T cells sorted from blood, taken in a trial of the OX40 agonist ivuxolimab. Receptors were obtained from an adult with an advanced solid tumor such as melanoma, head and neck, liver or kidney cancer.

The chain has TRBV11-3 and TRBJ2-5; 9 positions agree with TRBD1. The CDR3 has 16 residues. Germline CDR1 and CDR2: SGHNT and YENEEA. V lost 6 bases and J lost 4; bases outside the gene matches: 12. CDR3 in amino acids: CASSSGVVDRGETQYF. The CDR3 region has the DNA TGTGCCAGCAGTTCTGGCGTCGTGGACAGGGGAGAGACCCAGTACTTC.

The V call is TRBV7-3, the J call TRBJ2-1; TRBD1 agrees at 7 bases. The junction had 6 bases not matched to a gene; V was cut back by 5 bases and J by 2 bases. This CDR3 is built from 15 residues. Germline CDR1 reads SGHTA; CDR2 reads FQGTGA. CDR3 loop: CASSTTGTAYNEQFF. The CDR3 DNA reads TGTGCCAGCAGCACAACCGGGACAGCCTACAATGAGCAGTTCTTC.

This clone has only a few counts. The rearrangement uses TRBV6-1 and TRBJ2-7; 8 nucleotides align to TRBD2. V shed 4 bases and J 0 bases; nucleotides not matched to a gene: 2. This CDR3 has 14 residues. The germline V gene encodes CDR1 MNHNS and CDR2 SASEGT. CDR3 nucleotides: TGTGCCAGCAGTGGGGCGGGAGGCTCCTACGAGCAGTACTTC. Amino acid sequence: CASSGAGGSYEQYF.

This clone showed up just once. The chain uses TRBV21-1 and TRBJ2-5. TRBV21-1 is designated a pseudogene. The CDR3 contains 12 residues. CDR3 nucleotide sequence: TGTGCCAGCAGCAAAGGACGGGAGACCCAGTACTTC. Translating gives CASSKGRETQYF.

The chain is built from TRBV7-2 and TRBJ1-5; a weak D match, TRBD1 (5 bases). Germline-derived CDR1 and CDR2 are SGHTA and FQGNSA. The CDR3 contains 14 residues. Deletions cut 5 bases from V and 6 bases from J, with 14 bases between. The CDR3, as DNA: TGTGCCAGCAGCGCGACAGCCTCCGGTCAGCCCCAGCATTTT. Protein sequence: CASSATASGQPQHF.

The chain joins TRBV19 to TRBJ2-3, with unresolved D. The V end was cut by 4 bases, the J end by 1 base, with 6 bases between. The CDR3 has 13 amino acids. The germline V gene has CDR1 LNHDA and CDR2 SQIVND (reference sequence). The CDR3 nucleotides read TGTGCCAGTAGTAATGATGGCACAGATACGCAGTATTTT. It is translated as CASSNDGTDTQYF.

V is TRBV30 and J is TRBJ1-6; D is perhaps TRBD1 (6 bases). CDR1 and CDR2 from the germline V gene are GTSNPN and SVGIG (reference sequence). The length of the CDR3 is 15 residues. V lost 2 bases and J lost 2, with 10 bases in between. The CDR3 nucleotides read TGTGCCTGGAGTTACCGGGACACCTATAATTCACCCCTCCACTTT. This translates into CAWSYRDTYNSPLHF.

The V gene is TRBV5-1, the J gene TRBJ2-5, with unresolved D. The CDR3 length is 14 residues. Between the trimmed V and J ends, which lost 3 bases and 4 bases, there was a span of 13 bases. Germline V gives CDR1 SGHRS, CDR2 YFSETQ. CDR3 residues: CASSSLGGGETQYF. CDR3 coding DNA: TGCGCCAGCAGCTCTCTGGGCGGCGGAGAGACCCAGTACTTC. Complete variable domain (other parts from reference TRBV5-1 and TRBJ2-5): KAGVTQTPRYLIKTRGQQVTLSCSPISGHRSVSWYQQTPGQGLQFLFEYFSETQRNKGNFPGRFSGRQFSNSRSEMNVSTLELGDSALYLCASSSLGGGETQYFGPGTRLLVL.

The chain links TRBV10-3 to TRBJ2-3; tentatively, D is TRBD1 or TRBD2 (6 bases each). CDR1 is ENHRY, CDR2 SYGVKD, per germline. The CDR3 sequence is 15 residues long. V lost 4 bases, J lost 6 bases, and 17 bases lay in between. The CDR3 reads CAISVSQGGRDTQYF. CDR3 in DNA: TGTGCCATCAGTGTGTCACAGGGAGGAAGGGATACGCAGTATTTT.

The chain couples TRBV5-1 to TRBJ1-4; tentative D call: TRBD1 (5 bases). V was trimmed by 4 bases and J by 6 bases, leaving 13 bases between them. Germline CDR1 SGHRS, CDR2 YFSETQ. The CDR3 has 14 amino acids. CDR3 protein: CASSLLGGDEKLFF. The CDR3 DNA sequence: TGCGCCAGCAGCCTCCTCGGGGGAGATGAAAAACTGTTTTTT.

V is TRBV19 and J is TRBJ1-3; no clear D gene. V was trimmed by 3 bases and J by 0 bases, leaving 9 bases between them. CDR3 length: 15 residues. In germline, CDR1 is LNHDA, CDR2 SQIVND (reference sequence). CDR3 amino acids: CASSINGNSGNTIYF. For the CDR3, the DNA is TGTGCCAGTAGTATTAACGGGAACTCTGGAAACACCATATATTTT.

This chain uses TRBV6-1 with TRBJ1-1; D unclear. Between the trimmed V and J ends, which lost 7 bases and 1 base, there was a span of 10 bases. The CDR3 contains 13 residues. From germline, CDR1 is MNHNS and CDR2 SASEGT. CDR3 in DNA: TGTGCCAGCACTTTCAGGTGGAACACTGAAGCTTTCTTT. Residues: CASTFRWNTEAFF.

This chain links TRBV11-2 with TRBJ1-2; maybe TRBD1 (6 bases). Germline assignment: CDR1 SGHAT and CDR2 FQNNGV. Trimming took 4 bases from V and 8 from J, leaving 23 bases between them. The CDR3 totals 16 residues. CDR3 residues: CASSSDSRLGVRGYTF. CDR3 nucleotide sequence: TGTGCCAGCAGCTCGGACAGCCGTCTAGGAGTGCGGGGCTACACCTTC.

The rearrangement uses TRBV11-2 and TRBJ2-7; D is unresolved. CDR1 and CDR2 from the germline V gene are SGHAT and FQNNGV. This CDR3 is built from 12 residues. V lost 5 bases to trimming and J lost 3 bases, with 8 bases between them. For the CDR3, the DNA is TGTGCCAGCAGCGGACCCTACTACGAGCAGTACTTC. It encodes CASSGPYYEQYF.

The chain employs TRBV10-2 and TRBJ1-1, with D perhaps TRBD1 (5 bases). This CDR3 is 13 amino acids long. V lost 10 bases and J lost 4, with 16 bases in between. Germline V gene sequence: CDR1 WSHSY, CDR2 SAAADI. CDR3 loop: CATQSRGSTEAFF. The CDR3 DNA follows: TGCGCCACCCAAAGTCGGGGCTCCACTGAAGCTTTCTTT.

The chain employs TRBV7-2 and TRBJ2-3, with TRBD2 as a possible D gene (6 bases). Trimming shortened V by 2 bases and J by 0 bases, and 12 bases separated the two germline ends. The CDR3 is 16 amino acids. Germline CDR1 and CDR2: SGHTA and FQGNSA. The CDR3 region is CASSLIGTPSTDTQYF. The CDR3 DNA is TGTGCCAGCAGCTTAATAGGGACTCCGAGCACAGATACGCAGTATTTT.

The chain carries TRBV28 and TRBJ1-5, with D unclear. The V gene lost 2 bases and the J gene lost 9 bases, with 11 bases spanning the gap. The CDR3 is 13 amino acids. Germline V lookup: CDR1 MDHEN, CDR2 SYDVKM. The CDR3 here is CASSLDRRRPQHF. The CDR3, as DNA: TGTGCCAGCAGTTTAGATCGGCGCCGGCCCCAGCATTTT.

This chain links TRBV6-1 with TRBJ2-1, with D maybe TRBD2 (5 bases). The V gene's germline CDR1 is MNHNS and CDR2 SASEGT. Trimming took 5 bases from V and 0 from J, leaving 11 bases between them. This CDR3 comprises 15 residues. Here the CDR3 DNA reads TGTGCCAGCAGTCGAGGGTATAGCTCCTACAATGAGCAGTTCTTC. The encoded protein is CASSRGYSSYNEQFF.

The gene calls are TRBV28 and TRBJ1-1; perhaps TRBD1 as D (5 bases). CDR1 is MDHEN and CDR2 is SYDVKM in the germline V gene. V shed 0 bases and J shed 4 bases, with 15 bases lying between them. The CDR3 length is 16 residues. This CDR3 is CASSLCTGLVCTEAFF. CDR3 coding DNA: TGTGCCAGCAGTTTATGCACAGGTCTAGTCTGCACTGAAGCTTTCTTT.

The CDR3 here is CASSREGATNEKLFF. The DNA of the CDR3 is TGCGCCAGCAGCCGAGAGGGGGCAACTAATGAAAAACTGTTTTTT. The chain employs TRBV4-3 and TRBJ1-4; tentative D call: TRBD1 (6 bases). Germline CDR1 and CDR2: LGHNA and YSLEER. The CDR3 totals 15 residues. V lost 4 bases and J 0 bases, leaving 9 bases between the germline ends.

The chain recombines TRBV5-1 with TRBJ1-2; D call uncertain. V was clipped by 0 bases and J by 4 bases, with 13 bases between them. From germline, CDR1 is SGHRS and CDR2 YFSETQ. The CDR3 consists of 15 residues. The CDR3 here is CASSLDRADVYGYTF. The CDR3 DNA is TGCGCCAGCAGCTTGGATAGGGCGGATGTCTATGGCTACACCTTC. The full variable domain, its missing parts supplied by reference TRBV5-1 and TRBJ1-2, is KAGVTQTPRYLIKTRGQQVTLSCSPISGHRSVSWYQQTPGQGLQFLFEYFSETQRNKGNFPGRFSGRQFSNSRSEMNVSTLELGDSALYLCASSLDRADVYGYTFGSGTRLTVV.

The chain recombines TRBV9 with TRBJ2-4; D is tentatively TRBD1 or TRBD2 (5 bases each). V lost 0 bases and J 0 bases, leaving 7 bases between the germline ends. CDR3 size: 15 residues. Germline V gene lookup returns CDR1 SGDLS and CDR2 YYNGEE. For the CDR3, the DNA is TGTGCCAGCAGCGTAGAGGGGACAGCCAAAAACATTCAGTACTTC. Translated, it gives CASSVEGTAKNIQYF. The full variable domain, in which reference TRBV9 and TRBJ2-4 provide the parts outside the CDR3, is DSGVTQTPKHLITATGQRVTLRCSPRSGDLSVYWYQQSLDQGLQFLIQYYNGEERAKGNILERFSAQQFPDLHSELNLSSLELGDSALYFCASSVEGTAKNIQYFGAGTRLSVL.

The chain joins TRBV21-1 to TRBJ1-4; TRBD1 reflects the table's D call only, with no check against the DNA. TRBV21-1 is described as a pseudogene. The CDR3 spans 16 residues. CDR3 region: CASSKGRNQGGEKLFF. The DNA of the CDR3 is TGTGCCAGCAGCAAAGGAAGGAATCAGGGTGGTGAAAAACTGTTTTTT.

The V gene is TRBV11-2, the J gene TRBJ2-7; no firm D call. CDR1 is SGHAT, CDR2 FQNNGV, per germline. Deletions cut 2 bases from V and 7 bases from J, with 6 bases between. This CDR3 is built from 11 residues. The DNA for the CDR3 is TGTGCCAGCAGCTTAACGATGGAGCAGTACTTC. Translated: CASSLTMEQYF.

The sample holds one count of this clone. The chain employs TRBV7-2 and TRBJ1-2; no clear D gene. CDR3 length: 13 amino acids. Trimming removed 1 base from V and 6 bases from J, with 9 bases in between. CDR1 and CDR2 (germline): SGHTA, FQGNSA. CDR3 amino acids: CASSLERRDGYTF. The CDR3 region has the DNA TGTGCCAGCAGCTTAGAACGTAGGGATGGCTACACCTTC.

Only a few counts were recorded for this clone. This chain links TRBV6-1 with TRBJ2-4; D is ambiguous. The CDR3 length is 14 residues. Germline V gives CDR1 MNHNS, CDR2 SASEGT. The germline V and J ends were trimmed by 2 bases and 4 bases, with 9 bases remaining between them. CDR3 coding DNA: TGTGCCAGCAGTGAATACGGTGGGAAAAACATTCAGTACTTC. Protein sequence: CASSEYGGKNIQYF.

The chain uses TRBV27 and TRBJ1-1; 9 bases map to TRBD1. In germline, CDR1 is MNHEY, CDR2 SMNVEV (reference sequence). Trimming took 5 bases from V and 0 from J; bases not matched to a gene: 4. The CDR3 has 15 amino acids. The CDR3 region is CASSPGTGMNTEAFF. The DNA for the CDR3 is TGTGCCAGCAGTCCAGGGACAGGGATGAACACTGAAGCTTTCTTT.